This T cell receptor beta chain was observed in a study of T-cell reconstitution after alpha-beta-depleted transplantation in children. Broader study findings: The authors attributed T-cell counts and diversity one year after transplant mostly to newly produced T cells.

Notes on this clonotype: Its cognate antigen is unknown. At one boundary the junction diverges from the germline segment, which might be a read error.

A library of TCRbeta sequences, prepared with unique molecular identifiers, was generated. Using its own MiXCR run on the PCR reads, TCRdb lists one record per CDR3 protein. This table holds fewer than 750,000 distinct CDR3 sequences, 25% to 30% found once. The CDR3 is made up of 15 amino acids. CDR1 and CDR2 from the germline V gene are SGHRS and YFSETQ. This sequence originates from a boy under two years old with Wiskott-Aldrich syndrome, due to receive a stem cell transplant. This sequence joins TRBV5-1 and TRBJ2-5, with 11 bases aligning to TRBD2. This specimen consisted of PBMCs, obtained before TCRalphabeta/CD19-depleted stem cell transplant. The CDR3 DNA sequence: TGTGCCAGCAGCTCGGGACTAGCGGTTCAAGAGACCCAGTACTTC. This gives the protein CASSSGLAVQETQYF.